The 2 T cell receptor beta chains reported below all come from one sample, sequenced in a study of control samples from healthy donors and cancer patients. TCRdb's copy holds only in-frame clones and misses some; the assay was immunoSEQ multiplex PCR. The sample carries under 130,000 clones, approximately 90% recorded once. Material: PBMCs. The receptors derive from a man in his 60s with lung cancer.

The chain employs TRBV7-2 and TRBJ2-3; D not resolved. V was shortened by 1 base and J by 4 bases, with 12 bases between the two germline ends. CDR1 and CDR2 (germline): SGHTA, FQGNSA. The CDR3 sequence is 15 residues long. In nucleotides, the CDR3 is TGTGCCAGCAGCTTAGGAGGTGCGACCGCAGATACGCAGTATTTT. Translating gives CASSLGGATADTQYF.

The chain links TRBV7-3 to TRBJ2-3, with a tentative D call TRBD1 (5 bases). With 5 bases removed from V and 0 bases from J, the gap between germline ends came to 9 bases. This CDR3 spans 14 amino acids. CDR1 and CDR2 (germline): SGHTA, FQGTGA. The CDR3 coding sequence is TGTGCCAGCAGCCCCGACAGTAGCACAGATACGCAGTATTTT. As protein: CASSPDSSTDTQYF.